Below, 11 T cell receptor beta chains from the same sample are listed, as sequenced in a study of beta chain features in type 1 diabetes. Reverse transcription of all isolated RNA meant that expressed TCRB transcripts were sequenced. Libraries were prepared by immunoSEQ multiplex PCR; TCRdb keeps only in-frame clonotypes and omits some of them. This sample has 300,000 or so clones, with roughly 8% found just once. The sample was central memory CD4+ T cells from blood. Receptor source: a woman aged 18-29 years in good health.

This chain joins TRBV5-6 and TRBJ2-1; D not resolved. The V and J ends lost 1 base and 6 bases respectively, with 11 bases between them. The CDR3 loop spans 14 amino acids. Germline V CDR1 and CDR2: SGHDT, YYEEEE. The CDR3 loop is CASSLSLSFNEQFF. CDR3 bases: TGTGCCAGCAGCTTGTCGTTGTCGTTCAATGAGCAGTTCTTC.

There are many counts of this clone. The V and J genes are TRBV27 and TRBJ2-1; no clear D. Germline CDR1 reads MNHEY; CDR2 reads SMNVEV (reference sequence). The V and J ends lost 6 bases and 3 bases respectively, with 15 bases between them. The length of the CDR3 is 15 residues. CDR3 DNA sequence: TGTGCCAGCAGCCGCCGCTCGGGCGGCTACAATGAGCAGTTCTTC. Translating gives CASSRRSGGYNEQFF.

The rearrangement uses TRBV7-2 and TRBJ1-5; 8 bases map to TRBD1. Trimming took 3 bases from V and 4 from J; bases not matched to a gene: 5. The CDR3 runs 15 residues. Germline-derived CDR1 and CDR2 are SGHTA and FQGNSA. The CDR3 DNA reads TGTGCCAGCAGCTTTCAGGGGGCGGCTAATCAGCCCCAGCATTTT. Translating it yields CASSFQGAANQPQHF.

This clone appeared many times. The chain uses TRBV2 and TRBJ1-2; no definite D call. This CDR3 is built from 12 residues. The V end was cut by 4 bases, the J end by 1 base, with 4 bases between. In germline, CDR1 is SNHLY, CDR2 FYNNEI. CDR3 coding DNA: TGTGCCAGCAGTGGGCGTAACTATGGCTACACCTTC. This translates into CASSGRNYGYTF.

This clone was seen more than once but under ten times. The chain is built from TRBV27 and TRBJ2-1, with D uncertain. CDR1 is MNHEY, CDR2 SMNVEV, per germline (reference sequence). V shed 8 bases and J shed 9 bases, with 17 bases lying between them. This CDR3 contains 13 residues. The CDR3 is CASSPLWDLEQFF. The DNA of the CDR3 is TGTGCCAGCTCCCCCTTGTGGGATCTTGAGCAGTTCTTC.

CDR3 protein: CASSNTNRDHEFF. The DNA for the CDR3 is TGTGCCAGCAGCAACACCAACCGGGACCACGAGTTCTTC. The chain links TRBV7-9 to TRBJ2-1; D tentatively fits TRBD1 or TRBD2 (5 bases each). The V gene lost 5 bases and the J gene lost 14 bases, with 19 bases spanning the gap. The CDR3 sequence is 13 residues long. In germline, CDR1 is SEHNR, CDR2 FQNEAQ (reference sequence).

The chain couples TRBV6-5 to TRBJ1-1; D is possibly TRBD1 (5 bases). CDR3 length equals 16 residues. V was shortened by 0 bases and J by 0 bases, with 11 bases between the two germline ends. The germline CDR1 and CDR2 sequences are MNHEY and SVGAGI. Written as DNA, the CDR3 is TGTGCCAGCAGTTACTCAGGGTGGGGGGTGAACACTGAAGCTTTCTTT. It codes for CASSYSGWGVNTEAFF.

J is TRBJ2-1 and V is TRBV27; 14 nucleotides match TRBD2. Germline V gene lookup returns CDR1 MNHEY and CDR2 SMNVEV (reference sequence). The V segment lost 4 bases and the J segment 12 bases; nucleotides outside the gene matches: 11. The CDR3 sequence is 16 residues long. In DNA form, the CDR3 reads TGTGCCAGCAGTTCGAATCCCGGGACTAGCGGGAGAGGGCAGTTCTTC. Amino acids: CASSSNPGTSGRGQFF.

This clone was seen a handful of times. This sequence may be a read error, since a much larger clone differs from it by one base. The CDR3, as DNA: TGTGCCAGCAGCGATCGCTACGAGCAGTACTTC. Amino acids: CASSDRYEQYF. This chain links TRBV9 with TRBJ2-7; D is ambiguous. CDR3 length: 11 residues. Germline-derived CDR1 and CDR2 are SGDLS and YYNGEE. V shed 3 bases and J shed 3 bases, with 4 bases lying between them.

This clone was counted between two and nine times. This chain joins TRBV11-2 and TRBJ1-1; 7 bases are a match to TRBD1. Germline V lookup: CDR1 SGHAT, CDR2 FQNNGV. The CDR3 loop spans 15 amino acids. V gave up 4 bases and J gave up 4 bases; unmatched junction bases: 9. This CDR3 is CASSSTGVGGTEAFF. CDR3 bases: TGTGCCAGCAGCTCAACAGGGGTTGGGGGCACTGAAGCTTTCTTT.

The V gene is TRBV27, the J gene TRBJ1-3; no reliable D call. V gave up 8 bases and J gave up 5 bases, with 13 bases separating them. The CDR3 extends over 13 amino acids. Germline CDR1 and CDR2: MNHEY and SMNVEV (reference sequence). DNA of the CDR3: TGTGCCAGCGGCTACCCGCTTCGAAACACCATATATTTT. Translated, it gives CASGYPLRNTIYF.